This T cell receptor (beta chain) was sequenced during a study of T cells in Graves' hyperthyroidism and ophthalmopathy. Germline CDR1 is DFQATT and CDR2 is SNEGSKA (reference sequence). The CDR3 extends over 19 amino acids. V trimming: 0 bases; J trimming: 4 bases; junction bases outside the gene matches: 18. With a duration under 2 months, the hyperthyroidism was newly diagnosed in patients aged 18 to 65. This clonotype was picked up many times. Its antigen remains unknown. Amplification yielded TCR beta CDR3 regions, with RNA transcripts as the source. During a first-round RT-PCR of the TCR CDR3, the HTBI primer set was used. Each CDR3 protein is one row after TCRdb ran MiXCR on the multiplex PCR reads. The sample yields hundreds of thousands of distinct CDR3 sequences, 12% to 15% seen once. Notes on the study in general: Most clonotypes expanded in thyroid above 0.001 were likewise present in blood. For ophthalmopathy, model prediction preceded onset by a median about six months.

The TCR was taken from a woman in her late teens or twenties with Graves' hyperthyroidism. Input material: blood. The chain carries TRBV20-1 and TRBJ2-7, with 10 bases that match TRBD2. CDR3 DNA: TGCAGTGCTAGAGATCGGCTATTAGCGGGAGGTTCAGGGGGTTACGAGCAGTACTTC. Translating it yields CSARDRLLAGGSGGYEQYF.